A selection of T cell receptor beta chains follows, all from one sample in a study of blood T cell repertoires in COVID-19. Profiling relied on immunoSEQ multiplex PCR, and the TCRdb table lists in-frame clones only, not all of them. The repertoire holds a few hundred thousand clones, under 90% seen once, with less than 3% in the top ten. The sequenced sample was peripheral blood. The receptors come from a woman in her twenties or thirties with COVID-19, enrolled during active disease. CDR3s include the opening cysteine and the closing phenylalanine or tryptophan. The D gene is left open where the match is weak. Expanded clones get a size class; other rows say once, few or many, or leave the size out.

V gene	D gene	J gene	clone size	CDR3 DNA	CDR3 protein
TRBV7-2	-	TRBJ1-1	once	TGTGCCAGCAGCGCGCCCCGGGACATCGAAGCTTTCTTT	CASSAPRDIEAFF
TRBV28	TRBD1	TRBJ1-5	-	TGTGCCAGCAGTTTGCAGGGGGGCCGTCAGCCCCAGCATTTT	CASSLQGGRQPQHF
TRBV7-9	-	TRBJ2-1	-	TGTGCCAGCAGCCCAAAGGCTAGTACTAAGTTCTTC	CASSPKASTKFF
TRBV28	-	TRBJ2-5	few	TGTGCCAGCAGTGGACCGGAGGGAAGGGAGACCCAGTACTTC	CASSGPEGRETQYF
TRBV7-9	-	TRBJ2-5	-	TGTGCCAGCAGCGCCGGTCAGGGGAAAGAGACCCAGTACTTC	CASSAGQGKETQYF
TRBV30	-	TRBJ1-2	-	TGTGCCTGGAGTCTAGGTTTGCAGGGGCTGGGTAGCTATGGCTACACCTTC	CAWSLGLQGLGSYGYTF
TRBV6-5	-	TRBJ1-2	-	TGTGCCAGCAGTAGAGGTGCTAACTATGGCTACACCTTC	CASSRGANYGYTF
TRBV29-1	-	TRBJ1-3	-	TGCAGCGCCCTCGGGACACTCGGCTCTGGAAACACCATATATTTT	CSALGTLGSGNTIYF
TRBV19	TRBD1	TRBJ1-1	-	TGTGCCAGTAGTGGGACAGGGGCGACCACTGAAGCTTTCTTT	CASSGTGATTEAFF
TRBV6-6	TRBD1	TRBJ1-5	-	TGTGCCAGCAGTTACCGGGGGACAGGGGGCAATCAGCCCCAGCATTTT	CASSYRGTGGNQPQHF
TRBV29-1	TRBD1	TRBJ1-5	-	TGCAGCGTGGGGACAGGGGATTTGTCAGACAATCAGCCCCAGCATTTT	CSVGTGDLSDNQPQHF
TRBV7-9	-	TRBJ1-2	-	TGTGCCAGCAGCTTAGTGGGGGGAGGCGGCGATGGCTACACCTTC	CASSLVGGGGDGYTF
TRBV13	-	TRBJ1-3	-	TGTGCCAGCAGCGTAAGGGGCAGCTCTGGAAACACCATATATTTT	CASSVRGSSGNTIYF
TRBV28	-	TRBJ1-2	-	TGTGCCAGCGACAGTCTAATGAGTGGCTACACCTTC	CASDSLMSGYTF
TRBV29-1	-	TRBJ1-2	-	TGCAGCGTTGAAGGCAGGGTGGGGAACTATGGCTACACCTTC	CSVEGRVGNYGYTF
TRBV6-4	TRBD1	TRBJ2-3	-	TGTGCCAGCAGTGAGTCTTGGACAGGAGACACAGATACGCAGTATTTT	CASSESWTGDTDTQYF
TRBV10-3	-	TRBJ1-2	-	TGTGCCATCAGTACCGACAGGACGCAGGTCTATGGCTACACCTTC	CAISTDRTQVYGYTF